Listed below are T cell receptor beta chains from one sample, sequenced in a study of patients and donors after allogeneic stem cell transplantation. TCRdb fed the RT-PCR reads into MiXCR, producing one record per CDR3 protein. This sample yields 390,000 or so distinct CDR3 sequences, of which around 16% are seen a single time; just over 7% belongs to the top ten. Source material: blood, either unsorted or a sorted T cell fraction (not recorded which). The receptors derive from a human donor who was either an allogeneic HSCT recipient or a stem cell or donor lymphocyte infusion donor (not recorded which). It is not recorded whose cells these are; they may come from a transplant donor. CDR3s include the opening cysteine and the closing phenylalanine or tryptophan. The order of the fields is D gene, V gene, clone size, J gene, CDR3 protein, CDR3 DNA. The D gene is left open where the match is weak. A clone size is listed for some rows: how often the clone was seen (once, few, many), or a class if it is expanded.

NA	TRBV9	NA	TRBJ2-2	CASSVPETTGELFF	TGTGCCAGCAGCGTACCAGAGACCACCGGGGAGCTGTTTTTT
TRBD2	TRBV6-1	NA	TRBJ2-3	CASKPLAGGLQVTDTQYF	TGTGCCAGCAAACCCCTAGCGGGAGGCCTCCAAGTCACAGATACGCAGTATTTT
TRBD2	TRBV14	few	TRBJ2-5	CASSQRWGGEETQYF	TGTGCCAGCAGCCAAAGATGGGGAGGGGAAGAGACCCAGTACTTC
NA	TRBV5-1	NA	TRBJ1-1	CASSLQFMNTEAFF	TGCGCCAGCAGCTTGCAATTCATGAACACTGAAGCTTTCTTT
NA	TRBV7-9	few	TRBJ2-1	CASSLRGDTYNEQFF	TGTGCCAGCAGCTTAAGGGGAGACACCTACAATGAGCAGTTCTTC
NA	TRBV20-1	many	TRBJ2-5	CSARDAGAGETQYF	TGCAGTGCTAGAGATGCAGGGGCCGGAGAGACCCAGTACTTC
NA	TRBV4-3	few	TRBJ2-7	CASSQSWGRVNEQYF	TGCGCCAGCAGCCAGTCCTGGGGGCGGGTAAACGAGCAGTACTTC
NA	TRBV5-1	NA	TRBJ1-2	CASSPLEGPYGYTF	TGCGCCAGCAGCCCCCTGGAAGGGCCCTATGGCTACACCTTC
NA	TRBV12-3/TRBV12-4	few	TRBJ2-7	CASSSGLPLYEQYF	TGTGCCAGCAGTTCGGGACTCCCCCTCTACGAGCAGTACTTC
NA	TRBV2	NA	TRBJ2-7	CASSGGLRTRAYEQYF	TGTGCCAGCAGTGGGGGGCTCCGGACACGGGCCTACGAGCAGTACTTC
NA	TRBV5-1	NA	TRBJ1-6	CASSLRGDSPLHF	TGCGCCAGCAGCTTGAGAGGTGATTCACCCCTCCACTTT
NA	TRBV20-1	few	TRBJ2-3	CSAREGSLAYGDTQYF	TGCAGTGCTAGAGAGGGATCTCTAGCGTACGGAGATACGCAGTATTTT
TRBD2	TRBV25-1	few	TRBJ2-3	CASSDFSNSGRARQYF	TGTGCCAGCAGTGACTTCTCGAATAGCGGGAGGGCCAGGCAGTATTTT
NA	TRBV11-3	few	TRBJ2-7	CASSLDPSEYYEQYF	TGTGCCAGCAGCTTAGATCCATCAGAGTACTACGAGCAGTACTTC
NA	TRBV7-2	few	TRBJ1-4	CASSVGWGGTNEKLFF	TGTGCCAGCAGCGTCGGATGGGGGGGCACTAATGAAAAACTGTTTTTT
NA	TRBV20-1	NA	TRBJ1-1	CSAPGRTNTEAFF	TGCAGTGCCCCGGGACGGACGAACACTGAAGCTTTCTTT
TRBD2	TRBV12-3/TRBV12-4	many	TRBJ2-3	CASSFLVLAGITDTQYF	TGTGCCAGCAGTTTCCTGGTTCTAGCGGGAATCACAGATACGCAGTATTTT
NA	TRBV2	many	TRBJ2-1	CASRGSYNEQFF	TGTGCCAGCAGAGGATCCTACAATGAGCAGTTCTTC
TRBD1	TRBV2	NA	TRBJ1-6	CASRDGQGNSPLHF	TGTGCCAGCAGAGATGGACAGGGAAATTCACCCCTCCACTTT
NA	TRBV7-9	few	TRBJ2-7	CASSPTGTYYEQYF	TGTGCCAGCAGCCCAACCGGGACTTACTACGAGCAGTACTTC
TRBD1	TRBV13	few	TRBJ1-6	CASSLTGTGHSPLHF	TGTGCCAGCAGCTTAACCGGGACAGGCCATTCACCCCTCCACTTT
TRBD1	TRBV6-2/TRBV6-3	NA	TRBJ2-1	CASRPDRDRVDSEQFF	TGTGCCAGCAGACCAGACCGGGACAGGGTAGACTCTGAGCAGTTCTTC
TRBD2	TRBV12-3/TRBV12-4	NA	TRBJ2-1	CASSWGLAGGKGEFF	TGTGCCAGCAGTTGGGGACTAGCGGGGGGGAAGGGCGAGTTCTTC
NA	TRBV25-1	NA	TRBJ2-7	CASSAAVGGSYEQYF	TGTGCCAGCAGTGCTGCAGTTGGGGGTTCCTACGAGCAGTACTTC
NA	TRBV12-3/TRBV12-4	once	TRBJ1-2	CASSRDTSYGYTF	TGTGCCAGCAGTCGGGACACCTCCTATGGCTACACCTTC
TRBD1	TRBV12-3/TRBV12-4	NA	TRBJ1-2	CASSQGGESHDYGYTF	TGTGCCAGCAGCCAGGGGGGGGAATCCCACGATTATGGCTACACCTTC
TRBD2	TRBV6-1	NA	TRBJ2-7	CASSADEPGLAGVQQYF	TGTGCCAGCAGTGCTGATGAACCGGGACTAGCGGGAGTCCAGCAGTACTTC
TRBD1	TRBV5-6	NA	TRBJ1-1	CASSQTGQVNTEAFF	TGTGCCAGCAGCCAAACGGGACAGGTGAACACTGAAGCTTTCTTT
TRBD2	TRBV3-1	few	TRBJ2-1	CASSQYRGLAGGKSYNEQFF	TGTGCCAGCAGCCAGTACAGGGGACTAGCGGGAGGGAAGAGCTACAATGAGCAGTTCTTC
NA	TRBV4-1	NA	TRBJ2-1	CASSPSFEVFREQFF	TGCGCCAGCAGCCCTAGTTTTGAAGTTTTCCGCGAGCAGTTCTTC
NA	TRBV4-2	few	TRBJ2-1	CASSQDPSGSAQSSYNEQFF	TGTGCCAGCAGCCAAGATCCGTCGGGTAGCGCCCAAAGCTCCTACAATGAGCAGTTCTTC
TRBD1	TRBV19	NA	TRBJ1-1	CASSIFGTGTEAFF	TGTGCCAGTAGTATTTTCGGGACAGGCACTGAAGCTTTCTTT
NA	TRBV11-1	NA	TRBJ1-6	CASSDVWTATGTDHSPLHF	TGTGCCAGCAGCGATGTATGGACGGCAACAGGGACCGACCATTCACCCCTCCACTTT
TRBD1	TRBV11-2	NA	TRBJ2-7	CASSVRDRQYF	TGTGCCAGCAGCGTCCGGGACAGGCAGTACTTC
NA	TRBV12-3/TRBV12-4	many	TRBJ1-1	CASSPQGIEAFF	TGTGCCAGCAGCCCCCAGGGAATTGAAGCTTTCTTT
NA	TRBV20-1	few	TRBJ2-1	CSARVSTSPYEQFF	TGCAGTGCTAGAGTCTCTACATCACCGTACGAGCAGTTCTTC
TRBD1	TRBV5-1	NA	TRBJ2-1	CASSLTGGRSYNEQFF	TGCGCCAGCAGCTTGACAGGGGGCAGGTCCTACAATGAGCAGTTCTTC
NA	TRBV28	NA	TRBJ2-5	CASSQTDSYPETQYF	TGTGCCAGCAGTCAGACGGACAGTTACCCAGAGACCCAGTACTTC
NA	TRBV7-9	NA	TRBJ1-5	CASSPPGTANQPQHF	TGTGCCAGCAGCCCCCCCGGGACGGCAAATCAGCCCCAGCATTTT
NA	TRBV12-3/TRBV12-4	NA	TRBJ2-7	CASSNRDYEQYF	TGTGCCAGCAGTAACAGGGACTACGAGCAGTACTTC
NA	TRBV20-1	NA	TRBJ1-1	CSARGAGGNTEAFF	TGCAGTGCTAGAGGAGCGGGGGGGAACACTGAAGCTTTCTTT
NA	TRBV6-2/TRBV6-3	NA	TRBJ2-7	CATNLAVSSYEQYF	TGTGCCACCAACTTAGCGGTCAGCTCCTACGAGCAGTACTTC
NA	TRBV4-2	few	TRBJ2-2	CASSQGRDHAGELFF	TGTGCCAGCAGCCAGGGCCGGGACCACGCCGGGGAGCTGTTTTTT
NA	TRBV27	few	TRBJ2-3	CASSYSPTDTQYF	TGTGCCAGCAGTTACTCCCCCACAGATACGCAGTATTTT
TRBD2	TRBV6-1	few	TRBJ2-7	CASSAPGLAAEQYF	TGTGCCAGCAGCGCACCGGGACTAGCTGCCGAGCAGTACTTC
NA	TRBV6-1	NA	TRBJ2-2	CASSHPWLASNTGELFF	TGTGCCAGCAGTCATCCCTGGCTAGCTTCGAACACCGGGGAGCTGTTTTTT
NA	TRBV3-1	NA	TRBJ1-1	CASSQNEGEYLNTEAFF	TGTGCCAGCAGCCAAAATGAGGGGGAGTACCTGAACACTGAAGCTTTCTTT